These 27 T cell receptor beta chains originate from one sample sequenced in a study of response to subunit inactivated influenza vaccine. TCRdb itself ran the RT-PCR reads through MiXCR, one entry per CDR3 protein. There are a few hundred thousand distinct CDR3 sequences in the sample; around 13% occur only once, and 11% lies in the top ten. This sample comprised PBMCs from blood, obtained 11 to 12 days after vaccination. These receptors all stem from a man in his fifties who received an inactivated influenza vaccine.

In DNA, the CDR3 is TGTGCCAGCAGCTTAGCGCTCACGGGACTAGCGGGATCCATGAACACCGGGGAGCTGTTTTTT. Translated: CASSLALTGLAGSMNTGELFF. The chain links TRBV7-6 to TRBJ2-2, with 13 nucleotides matching TRBD2. V was clipped by 0 bases and J by 1 base; unmatched bases: 11. The CDR3 totals 21 residues. From germline, CDR1 is SGHVS and CDR2 FNYEAQ.

The rearrangement links TRBV2 to TRBJ2-2; D gene unclear. The CDR3 is 13 residues long. Germline CDR1 reads SNHLY; CDR2 reads FYNNEI. Trimming left V 0 bases short and J 7 bases short, with 6 bases between. CDR3 amino acids: CASSEAYGGELFF. CDR3 sequence (DNA): TGTGCCAGCAGTGAAGCGTACGGCGGGGAGCTGTTTTTT.

The genes are TRBV7-2 and TRBJ1-1; D not certain. From germline, CDR1 is SGHTA and CDR2 FQGNSA. The length of the CDR3 is 11 residues. Trimming cost V 5 bases and J 13 bases, with 14 bases left between them. The CDR3 region is CASSEDTYSFF. CDR3 sequence (DNA): TGTGCCAGCAGCGAAGACACCTACAGTTTCTTT.

The genes are TRBV30 and TRBJ2-3; no clear D. Germline CDR1 GTSNPN, CDR2 SVGIG (reference sequence). Trimming took 5 bases from V and 0 from J, leaving 9 bases between them. The CDR3 spans 13 residues. CDR3 protein: CAWAGPSTDTQYF. The CDR3 nucleotides read TGTGCCTGGGCCGGGCCCAGCACAGATACGCAGTATTTT.

This clonotype was observed a handful of times. The chain employs TRBV4-3 and TRBJ1-5, with no clear D. The V and J ends lost 5 bases and 6 bases respectively, with 14 bases between them. The germline gives CDR1 LGHNA, CDR2 YSLEER. The length of the CDR3 is 14 residues. DNA for the CDR3: TGCGCCAGCAGCGCACGACATGGCGTTCAGCCCCAGCATTTT. This codes for CASSARHGVQPQHF.

In this sample, this clonotype turned up many times. V gene TRBV29-1 combines with J gene TRBJ2-4; possible D gene TRBD1, 5 bases. The CDR3 extends over 13 amino acids. Germline V gene sequence: CDR1 SQVTM, CDR2 ANQGSEA. The V gene lost 6 bases and the J gene lost 2 bases, with 11 bases spanning the gap. The CDR3 DNA reads as TGCAGCGTAAAGGGGCTTTCCAAAAACATTCAGTACTTC. It is translated as CSVKGLSKNIQYF.

The CDR3 region has the DNA TGCGCCAGCAGCTTGCCGACTAGCCAAGGGGAGCAGTACTTC. It translates to CASSLPTSQGEQYF. The chain is built from TRBV5-1 and TRBJ2-7, with 7 bases identical to TRBD2. With 1 base clipped from V and 7 bases from J, the junction kept 8 bases outside the gene matches. Germline lookup yields CDR1 SGHRS and CDR2 YFSETQ. This CDR3 has 14 residues.

The genes are TRBV29-1 and TRBJ1-3; 7 nucleotides match TRBD1. The V gene end was trimmed by 3 bases and the J gene end by 2 bases; junction bases not matched to a gene: 7. This CDR3 is 15 amino acids long. Germline V gene lookup returns CDR1 SQVTM and CDR2 ANQGSEA. In DNA, the CDR3 is TGCAGCGTTGAGGCCCCCGACAGGGCTGGAAACACCATATATTTT. Its translation: CSVEAPDRAGNTIYF.

This clonotype appeared many times. The CDR3 DNA reads TGTGCCAGCAGTTTGGAGCGGTCCTACGAGCAGTACTTC. It translates to CASSLERSYEQYF. The chain employs TRBV12-3 or TRBV12-4 and TRBJ2-7, with D possibly being TRBD2 (5 bases). V lost 3 bases to trimming and J lost 1 base, with 7 bases between them. CDR3 size: 13 residues.

The chain couples TRBV5-4 to TRBJ2-5; D is undetermined. The germline V gene has CDR1 SGHNT and CDR2 YYREEE (reference sequence). Trimming removed 1 base from V and 0 bases from J, with 7 bases in between. The CDR3 has 14 residues. DNA of the CDR3: TGTGCCAGCAGCTTGCCTACGTACCAAGAGACCCAGTACTTC. This codes for CASSLPTYQETQYF.

This clonotype was seen a few times. The chain has TRBV6-1 and TRBJ1-1; 8 bases map to TRBD1. The germline V gene has CDR1 MNHNS and CDR2 SASEGT. The CDR3 is 13 amino acids. Unmatched junction bases numbered 6, after V lost 6 bases and J lost 6 bases. CDR3 nucleotide sequence: TGTGCCAGCAGGGGGACAGGTTCATCTGAAGCTTTCTTT. This gives the protein CASRGTGSSEAFF.

This chain joins TRBV12-3 or TRBV12-4 and TRBJ2-7, with 8 bases matching TRBD1. Germline trimming cut 7 bases from V and 7 bases from J; bases unmatched to any gene: 12. This CDR3 spans 14 amino acids. Here the CDR3 DNA reads TGTGCCAGCAAAGCCGGGACAGGTATAGGGGAGCAGTACTTC. Its protein is CASKAGTGIGEQYF.

The V and J genes are TRBV12-3 or TRBV12-4 and TRBJ2-1; 8 bases match TRBD1. This CDR3 spans 12 amino acids. Trimming at V came to 7 bases and at J to 10 bases, leaving 6 bases not matched to a gene. The CDR3 loop is CASNQGAGEQFF. The CDR3 DNA sequence: TGTGCCAGCAATCAGGGGGCAGGGGAGCAGTTCTTC.

This clonotype came up many times. The chain has TRBV4-3 and TRBJ1-1; no clear D. Germline CDR1 and CDR2: LGHNA and YSLEER. The CDR3 spans 14 residues. The V gene lost 4 bases and the J gene lost 1 base, with 10 bases spanning the gap. This CDR3 is CASSLNWENTEAFF. The CDR3 region has the DNA TGCGCCAGCAGCCTGAATTGGGAGAACACTGAAGCTTTCTTT.

The genes are TRBV15 and TRBJ2-1, with 11 bases lining up with TRBD2. CDR1 LNHNV and CDR2 YYDKDF come from the germline V gene (reference sequence). The CDR3 loop spans 15 amino acids. J lost 10 bases, V lost 0 bases, and 5 bases had no gene match. The CDR3 protein is CATSRDLAGGGEQFF. CDR3 DNA: TGTGCCACCAGCAGAGATCTAGCGGGAGGAGGGGAGCAGTTCTTC.

As regards this clonotype: A clone one base away is much larger, so this may be a read error. J is TRBJ2-1 and V is TRBV29-1, with 12 bases aligning to TRBD2. The CDR3 is 13 amino acids. Per germline, CDR1 SQVTM and CDR2 ANQGSEA. The CDR3 is CSSRLAGDNEQLF. CDR3 nucleotide sequence: TGCAGCTCAAGACTAGCGGGAGACAATGAGCAGTTGTTC.

The chain employs TRBV11-2 and TRBJ2-7; the match to TRBD1 covers 7 bases. The J segment lost 6 bases and the V segment lost 3 bases, leaving 14 bases of the junction unmatched. Germline CDR1 is SGHAT and CDR2 is FQNNGV. This CDR3 has 16 residues. The CDR3 is CASSFTSFATGAEQYF. The CDR3 region has the DNA TGTGCCAGCAGCTTTACGTCCTTCGCTACAGGGGCCGAGCAGTACTTC.

This clonotype came up a few times. The rearrangement joins TRBV12-3 or TRBV12-4 to TRBJ1-1; D ambiguous. This CDR3 has 13 amino acids. V was pared by 5 bases and J by 1 base, with 8 bases between. The CDR3 sequence: CASSKAANTEAFF. The CDR3 region has the DNA TGTGCCAGCAGTAAAGCAGCGAACACTGAAGCTTTCTTT.

The chain couples TRBV15 to TRBJ1-1; D gene unclear. Per germline, CDR1 LNHNV and CDR2 YYDKDF (reference sequence). Between the trimmed V and J ends, which lost 0 bases and 1 base, there was a span of 12 bases. The CDR3 totals 16 residues. The CDR3 region is CATSREKDGKNTEAFF. As DNA, the CDR3 is TGTGCCACCAGCAGAGAAAAAGACGGAAAGAACACTGAAGCTTTCTTT. Full variable domain (rest looked up from reference TRBV15 and TRBJ1-1): DAMVIQNPRYQVTQFGKPVTLSCSQTLNHNVMYWYQQKSSQAPKLLFHYYDKDFNNEADTPDNFQSRRPNTSFCFLDIRSPGLGDTAMYLCATSREKDGKNTEAFFGQGTRLTVV.

This clonotype was recorded a few times. V usage is TRBV19 and J usage is TRBJ2-3, with D maybe TRBD1 (6 bases). This CDR3 contains 16 residues. The germline gives CDR1 LNHDA, CDR2 SQIVND (reference sequence). With 4 bases removed from V and 0 bases from J, the gap between germline ends came to 14 bases. In DNA, the CDR3 is TGTGCCAGTAGTAAATCAAGGACAGCTAGCACAGATACGCAGTATTTT. It specifies CASSKSRTASTDTQYF. Looking up the rest from reference TRBV19 and TRBJ2-3 gives the full variable domain: DGGITQSPKYLFRKEGQNVTLSCEQNLNHDAMYWYRQDPGQGLRLIYYSQIVNDFQKGDIAEGYSVSREKKESFPLTVTSAQKNPTAFYLCASSKSRTASTDTQYFGPGTRLTVL.

This clonotype was counted ten times or more. This chain connects TRBV9 to TRBJ2-5; D remains unclear. CDR1 SGDLS and CDR2 YYNGEE come from the germline V gene. The V end was cut by 0 bases, the J end by 2 bases, with 8 bases between. The CDR3 loop spans 14 amino acids. CDR3 sequence (DNA): TGTGCCAGCAGCGTAGCTGCGAGTCAAGAGACCCAGTACTTC. This codes for CASSVAASQETQYF.

V usage is TRBV29-1 and J usage is TRBJ2-2; 10 bases match TRBD2. Germline values: CDR1 SQVTM, CDR2 ANQGSEA. The CDR3 runs 13 residues. V was pared by 6 bases and J by 7 bases, with 5 bases of the junction left unmatched. The CDR3, as DNA: TGCAGCGTCAGCGGGGGGGTCGGCGGGGAGCTGTTTTTT. Its protein product is CSVSGGVGGELFF.

There are a few counts of this clonotype. V and J are TRBV11-1 and TRBJ1-4, with 10 bases matching TRBD1. Germline V gives CDR1 SGHAT, CDR2 FQDESV (reference sequence). V shed 5 bases, J shed 8 bases, and the junction held 17 bases outside the gene matches. CDR3 size: 18 residues. The CDR3 nucleotides are TGTGCCAGCAGCCCCCACCCAAGAGACAGGGGGCGAGGAGAAAAACTGTTTTTT. Translated: CASSPHPRDRGRGEKLFF.

The chain links TRBV4-3 to TRBJ2-2; D remains unclear. Trimming cost V 0 bases and J 4 bases, with 9 bases left between them. Germline V lookup: CDR1 LGHNA, CDR2 YSLEER. This CDR3 region has 15 residues. DNA for the CDR3: TGCGCCAGCAGCCAAGAGTGGCATATCACCGGGGAGCTGTTTTTT. This gives the protein CASSQEWHITGELFF.

The rearrangement links TRBV25-1 to TRBJ1-6, with D uncertain. Trimming stripped 6 bases from V and 9 bases from J, with 9 bases between. CDR1 MGHDK and CDR2 SYGVNS come from the germline V gene. The CDR3 sequence is 12 residues long. The chain's CDR3 is CASSQWVSPLHF. In nucleotides, the CDR3 is TGTGCCAGCAGCCAGTGGGTTTCACCCCTCCACTTT.

The chain is built from TRBV2 and TRBJ2-6; 12 bases fit TRBD2. There are 19 residues in the CDR3. Germline values: CDR1 SNHLY, CDR2 FYNNEI. Trimming at V came to 4 bases and at J to 0 bases, leaving 7 bases not matched to a gene. CDR3 nucleotide sequence: TGTGCCAGCAGTGTCTCGTCGGGACTAGCGGGCTCTGGGGCCAACGTCCTGACTTTC. Its protein is CASSVSSGLAGSGANVLTF.

This rearrangement joins TRBV7-9 to TRBJ2-1, with 14 nucleotides matching TRBD2. The CDR3 is 16 residues long. The V and J ends lost 5 bases and 9 bases, in that order; junction bases with no gene match: 9. Looked up from germline, CDR1 is SEHNR and CDR2 is FQNEAQ (reference sequence). The CDR3 DNA follows: TGTGCCAGCAGCACAGGGACTAGCGGGAGTATCGGTGAGCAGTTCTTC. Residues: CASSTGTSGSIGEQFF.